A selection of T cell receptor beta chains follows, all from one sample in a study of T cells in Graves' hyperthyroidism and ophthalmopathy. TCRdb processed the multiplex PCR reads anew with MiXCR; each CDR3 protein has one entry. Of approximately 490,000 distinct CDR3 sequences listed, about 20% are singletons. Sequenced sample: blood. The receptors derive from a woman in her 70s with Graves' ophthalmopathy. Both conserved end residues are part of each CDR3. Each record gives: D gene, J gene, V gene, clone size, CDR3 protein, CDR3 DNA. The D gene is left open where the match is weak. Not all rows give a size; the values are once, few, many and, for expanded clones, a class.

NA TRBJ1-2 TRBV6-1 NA CASSPRDTDYYGYTF TGTGCCAGCAGCCCCCGGGACACAGACTACTATGGCTACACCTTC
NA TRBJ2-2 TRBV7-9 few CASSLQASNTGELFF TGTGCCAGCAGCTTACAAGCCTCGAACACCGGGGAGCTGTTTTTT
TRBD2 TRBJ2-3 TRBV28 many CASSSLGTSGRDTQYF TGTGCCAGCAGTTCGCTCGGGACTAGCGGGAGAGATACGCAGTATTTT
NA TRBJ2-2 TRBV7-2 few CASTPTPTGELFF TGTGCCAGCACCCCAACTCCAACCGGGGAGCTGTTTTTT
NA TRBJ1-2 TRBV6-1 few CASTRTFNYGYTF TGTGCCAGCACCAGGACGTTTAACTATGGCTACACCTTC
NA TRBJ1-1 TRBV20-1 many CRVMQQTETEAFF TGCAGGGTGATGCAACAGACGGAGACTGAAGCTTTCTTT
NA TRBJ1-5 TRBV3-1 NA CASSQVAGTQPQHF TGTGCCAGCAGCCAAGTCGCGGGAACTCAGCCCCAGCATTTT
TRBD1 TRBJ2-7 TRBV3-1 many CASSQGGQGGEQYF TGTGCCAGCAGCCAAGGAGGACAGGGAGGCGAGCAGTACTTC
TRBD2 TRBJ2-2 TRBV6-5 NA CASSSGLAFAGELFF TGTGCCAGCAGTTCGGGACTAGCCTTCGCCGGGGAGCTGTTTTTT
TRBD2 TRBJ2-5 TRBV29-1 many CSVLPGLAGETQYF TGCAGCGTTCTGCCCGGACTAGCGGGAGAGACCCAGTACTTC
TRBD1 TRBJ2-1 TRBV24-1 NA CATSSAPGQGGSEQFF TGTGCCACCAGCTCCGCCCCGGGACAGGGAGGCAGTGAGCAGTTCTTC
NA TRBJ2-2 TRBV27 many CASSLSGVRTGELFF TGTGCCAGCAGTTTATCGGGAGTAAGGACCGGGGAGCTGTTTTTT
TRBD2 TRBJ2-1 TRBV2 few CASGEVGASGNHNEQFF TGTGCCAGCGGTGAAGTTGGGGCTAGCGGGAATCACAATGAGCAGTTCTTC
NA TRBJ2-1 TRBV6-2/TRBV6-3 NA CASSKRTIEQFF TGTGCCAGCAGCAAACGGACGATCGAGCAGTTCTTC
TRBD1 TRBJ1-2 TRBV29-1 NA CSGYRGPNYGYTF TGCAGCGGCTACAGGGGGCCTAACTATGGCTACACCTTC
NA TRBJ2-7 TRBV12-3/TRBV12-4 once CVSSLDNPGSYEQYF TGTGTCAGCAGCCTGGACAACCCGGGGTCCTACGAGCAGTACTTC
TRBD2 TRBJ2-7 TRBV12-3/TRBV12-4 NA CASLSGRYEQYF TGTGCCAGCCTTAGCGGGAGATACGAGCAGTACTTC
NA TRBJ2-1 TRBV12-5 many CASATSGGRYDEQFF TGTGCTAGTGCCACCTCAGGGGGGAGATACGATGAGCAGTTCTTC
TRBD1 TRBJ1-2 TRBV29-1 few CSVGGGQNYGYTF TGCAGCGTTGGAGGGGGACAGAACTATGGCTACACCTTC
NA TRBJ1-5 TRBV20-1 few CSASLQVHSQPQHF TGCAGTGCTAGTTTGCAGGTTCATAGTCAGCCCCAGCATTTT
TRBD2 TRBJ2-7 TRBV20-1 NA CSAGLAGHYEQYF TGCAGTGCGGGACTAGCGGGCCACTACGAGCAGTACTTC
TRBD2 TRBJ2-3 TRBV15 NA CATSRDSGRAPDTQYF TGTGCCACCAGCAGAGACAGCGGGAGGGCCCCAGATACGCAGTATTTT
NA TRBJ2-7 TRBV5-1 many CASSLVGTGNEQYF TGCGCCAGCAGCTTAGTCGGGACGGGCAACGAGCAGTACTTC
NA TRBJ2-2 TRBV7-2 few CASSFPVGGSDTGELFF TGTGCCAGCAGCTTCCCGGTAGGGGGGTCGGACACCGGGGAGCTGTTTTTT
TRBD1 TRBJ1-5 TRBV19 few CASSSPTGDAQPQHF TGTGCCAGTAGTTCACCTACAGGGGACGCTCAGCCCCAGCATTTT
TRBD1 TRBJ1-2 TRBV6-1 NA CASSRDRVWGYTF TGTGCCAGCAGTAGAGACAGGGTTTGGGGCTACACCTTC
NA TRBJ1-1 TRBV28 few CASSPRQSTEAFF TGTGCCAGCAGTCCGAGACAGTCCACTGAAGCTTTCTTT
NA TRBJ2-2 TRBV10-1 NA CASSDHPNTGELFF TGCGCCAGCAGTGACCACCCTAACACCGGGGAGCTGTTTTTT
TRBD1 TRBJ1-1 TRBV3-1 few CASSHRQGEAFF TGTGCCAGCAGCCATCGACAGGGTGAAGCTTTCTTT
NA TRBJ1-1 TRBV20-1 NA CSSTVTNTEAFF TGCAGTAGTACGGTTACGAACACTGAAGCTTTCTTT
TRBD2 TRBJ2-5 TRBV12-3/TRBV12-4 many CASSLLRTSGRLETQYF TGTGCCAGCAGTCTCCTGAGGACTAGCGGGAGACTGGAGACCCAGTACTTC
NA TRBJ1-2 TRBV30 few CAWSVHGARTVGYTF TGTGCCTGGAGTGTACACGGGGCGAGAACGGTTGGCTACACCTTC
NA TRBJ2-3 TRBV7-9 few CASSAGVVVPDTQYF TGTGCCAGCAGCGCAGGTGTTGTGGTCCCAGATACGCAGTATTTT
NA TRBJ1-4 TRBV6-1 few CASSGLVGYEKLFF TGTGCCAGTTCCGGACTTGTGGGGTATGAAAAACTGTTTTTT
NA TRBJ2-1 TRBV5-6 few CASSELNQGNEQFF TGTGCCAGCAGCGAATTGAATCAGGGGAATGAGCAGTTCTTC
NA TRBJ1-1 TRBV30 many CAWSGSRVNTEAFF TGTGCCTGGAGTGGGTCACGGGTGAACACTGAAGCTTTCTTT
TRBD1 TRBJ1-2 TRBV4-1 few CASSQVNRGGYTF TGCGCCAGCAGCCAAGTAAACAGGGGTGGCTACACCTTC
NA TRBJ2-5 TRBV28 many CASSLGGTYQETQYF TGTGCCAGCAGTCTGGGGGGCACGTACCAAGAGACCCAGTACTTC
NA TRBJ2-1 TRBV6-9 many CASSYSRALEQFF TGTGCCAGCAGTTATTCGAGGGCCCTTGAGCAGTTCTTC
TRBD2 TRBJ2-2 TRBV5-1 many CASSLGLAGGTGELFF TGTGCCAGCAGTTTGGGACTAGCGGGAGGTACCGGGGAGCTGTTTTTT
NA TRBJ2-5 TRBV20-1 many CSARPPTGLETQYF TGCAGTGCTAGGCCCCCCACAGGGCTGGAGACCCAGTACTTC
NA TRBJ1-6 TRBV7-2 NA CASRPMRGDSPLHF TGTGCCAGCAGGCCTATGAGGGGGGATTCACCCCTCCACTTT
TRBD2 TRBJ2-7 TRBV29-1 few CSVGYGLAGGEQYF TGCAGCGTTGGTTACGGACTGGCGGGGGGCGAGCAGTACTTC
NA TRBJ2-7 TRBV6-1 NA CASKKGSGPYEQYF TGTGCCAGCAAGAAGGGCTCGGGGCCCTACGAGCAGTACTTC
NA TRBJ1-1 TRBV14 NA CASSPPGVGGEAFF TGTGCCAGCAGCCCCCCCGGGGTTGGGGGTGAAGCTTTCTTT
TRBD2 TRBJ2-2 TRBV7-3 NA CASSSSSGSPTGELFF TGTGCTAGCAGCTCTTCTAGCGGGAGTCCCACCGGGGAGCTGTTTTTT
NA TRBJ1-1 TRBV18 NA CASSDLGNTEAFF TGTGCCAGCTCAGATCTCGGGAACACTGAAGCTTTCTTT
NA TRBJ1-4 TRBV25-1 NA CASSQAGVATNEKLFF TGTGCCAGCAGCCAAGCGGGGGTGGCGACTAATGAAAAACTGTTTTTT
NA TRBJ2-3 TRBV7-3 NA CASSLTGNSDTQYF TGTGCCAGCAGCTTAACAGGGAATTCAGATACGCAGTATTTT
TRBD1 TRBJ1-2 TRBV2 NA CASSAQGDYGYTF TGTGCCAGCAGTGCGCAGGGGGACTATGGCTACACCTTC
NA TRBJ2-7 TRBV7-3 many CASSLQEGSYEQYF TGTGCCAGCAGCTTACAGGAAGGCTCCTACGAGCAGTACTTC
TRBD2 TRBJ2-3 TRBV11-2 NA CASSLAHLAGGDTDTQYF TGTGCCAGCAGCTTAGCCCACTTAGCGGGAGGGGACACAGATACGCAGTATTTT
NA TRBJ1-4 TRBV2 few CASSELVDPTEKLFF TGTGCCAGCAGTGAACTAGTGGACCCAACGGAAAAACTGTTTTTT
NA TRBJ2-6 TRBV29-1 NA CSVGAHGANVLTF TGCAGCGTTGGAGCTCATGGGGCCAACGTCCTGACTTTC